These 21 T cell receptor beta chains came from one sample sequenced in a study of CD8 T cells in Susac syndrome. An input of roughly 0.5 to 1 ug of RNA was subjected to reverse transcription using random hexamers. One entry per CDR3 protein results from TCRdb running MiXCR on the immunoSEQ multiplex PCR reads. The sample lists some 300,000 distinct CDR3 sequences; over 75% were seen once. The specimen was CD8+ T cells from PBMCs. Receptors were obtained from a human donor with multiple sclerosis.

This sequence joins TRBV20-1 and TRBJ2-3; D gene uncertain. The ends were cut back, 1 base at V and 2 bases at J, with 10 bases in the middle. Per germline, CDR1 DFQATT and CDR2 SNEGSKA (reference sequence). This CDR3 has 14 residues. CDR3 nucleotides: TGCAGTGCTAGAGCCCCCCGCCTCACAGATACGCAGTATTTT. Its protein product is CSARAPRLTDTQYF.

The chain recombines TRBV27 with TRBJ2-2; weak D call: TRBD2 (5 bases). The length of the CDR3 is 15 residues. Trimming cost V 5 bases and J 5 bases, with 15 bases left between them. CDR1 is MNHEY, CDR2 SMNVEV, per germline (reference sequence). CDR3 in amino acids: CASSLASVWTGELFF. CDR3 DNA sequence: TGTGCCAGCAGTCTAGCTTCAGTTTGGACCGGGGAGCTGTTTTTT.

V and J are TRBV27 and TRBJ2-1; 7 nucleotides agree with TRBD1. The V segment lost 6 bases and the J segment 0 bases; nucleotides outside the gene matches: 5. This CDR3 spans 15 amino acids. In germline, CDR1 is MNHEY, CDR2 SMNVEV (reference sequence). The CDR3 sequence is CASRTGISSYNEQFF. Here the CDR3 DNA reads TGTGCCAGCAGGACAGGGATTAGCTCCTACAATGAGCAGTTCTTC.

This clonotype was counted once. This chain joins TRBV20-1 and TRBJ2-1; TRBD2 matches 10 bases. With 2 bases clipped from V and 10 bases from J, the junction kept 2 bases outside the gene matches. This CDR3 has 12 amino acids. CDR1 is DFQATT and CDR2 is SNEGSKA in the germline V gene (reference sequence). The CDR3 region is CSARLAGDEQFF. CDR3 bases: TGCAGTGCTAGACTAGCGGGAGACGAGCAGTTCTTC.

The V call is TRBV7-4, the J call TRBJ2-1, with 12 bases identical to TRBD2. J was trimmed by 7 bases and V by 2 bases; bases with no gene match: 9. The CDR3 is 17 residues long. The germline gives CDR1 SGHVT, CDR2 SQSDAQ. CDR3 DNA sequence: TGTGCCAGCAGCTTACCACGACTAGCGGGAGTCTCAAATGAGCAGTTCTTC. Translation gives CASSLPRLAGVSNEQFF.

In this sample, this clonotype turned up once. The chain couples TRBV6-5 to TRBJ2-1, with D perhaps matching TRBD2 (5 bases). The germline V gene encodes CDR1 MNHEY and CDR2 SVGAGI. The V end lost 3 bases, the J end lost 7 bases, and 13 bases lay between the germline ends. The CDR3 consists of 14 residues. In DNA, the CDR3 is TGTGCCAGCAGTTATGTCCACCGGGGTAATGAGCAGTTCTTC. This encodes CASSYVHRGNEQFF.

CDR3 sequence: CASSLGQWVNYGYTF. The CDR3 nucleotides read TGTGCCAGCAGTCTAGGACAGTGGGTGAACTATGGCTACACCTTC. V usage is TRBV28 and J usage is TRBJ1-2, with a possible D match to TRBD1 (6 bases). The CDR3 extends over 15 amino acids. Trimming stripped 5 bases from V and 2 bases from J, with 15 bases between. CDR1 and CDR2 from the germline V gene are MDHEN and SYDVKM.

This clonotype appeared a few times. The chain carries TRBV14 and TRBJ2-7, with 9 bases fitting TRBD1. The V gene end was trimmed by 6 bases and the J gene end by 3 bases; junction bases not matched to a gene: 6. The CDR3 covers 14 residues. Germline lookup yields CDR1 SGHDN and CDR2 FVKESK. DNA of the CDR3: TGTGCCAGCAGTCTGACGGGACAGGGCTACGAGCAGTACTTC. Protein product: CASSLTGQGYEQYF. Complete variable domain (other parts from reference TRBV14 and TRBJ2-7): EAGVTQFPSHSVIEKGQTVTLRCDPISGHDNLYWYRRVMGKEIKFLLHFVKESKQDESGMPNNRFLAERTGGTYSTLKVQPAELEDSGVYFCASSLTGQGYEQYFGPGTRLTVT.

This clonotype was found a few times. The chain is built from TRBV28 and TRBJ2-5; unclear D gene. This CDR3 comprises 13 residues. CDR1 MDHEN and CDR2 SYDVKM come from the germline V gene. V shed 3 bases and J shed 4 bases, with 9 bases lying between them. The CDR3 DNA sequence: TGTGCCAGCAGTTTTGAAATGGGAGAGACCCAGTACTTC. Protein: CASSFEMGETQYF.

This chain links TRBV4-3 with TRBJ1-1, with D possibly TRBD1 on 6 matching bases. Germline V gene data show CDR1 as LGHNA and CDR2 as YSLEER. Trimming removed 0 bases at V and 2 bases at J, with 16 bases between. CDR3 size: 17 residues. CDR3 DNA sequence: TGCGCCAGCAGCCAAGATCGGGCAGGGGTACTTAACACTGAAGCTTTCTTT. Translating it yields CASSQDRAGVLNTEAFF.

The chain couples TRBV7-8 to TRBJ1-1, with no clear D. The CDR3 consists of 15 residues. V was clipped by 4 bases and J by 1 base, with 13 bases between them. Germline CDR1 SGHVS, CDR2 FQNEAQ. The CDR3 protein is CASSSWTAPNTEAFF. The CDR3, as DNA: TGTGCCAGCAGCTCTTGGACGGCCCCGAACACTGAAGCTTTCTTT.

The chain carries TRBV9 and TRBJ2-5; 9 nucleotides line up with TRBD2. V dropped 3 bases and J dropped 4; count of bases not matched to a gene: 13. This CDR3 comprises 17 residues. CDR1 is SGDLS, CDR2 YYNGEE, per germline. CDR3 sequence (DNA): TGTGCCAGCAGCGATCGCGGGGCGGGTAGCGGGAGAGAGACCCAGTACTTC. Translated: CASSDRGAGSGRETQYF.

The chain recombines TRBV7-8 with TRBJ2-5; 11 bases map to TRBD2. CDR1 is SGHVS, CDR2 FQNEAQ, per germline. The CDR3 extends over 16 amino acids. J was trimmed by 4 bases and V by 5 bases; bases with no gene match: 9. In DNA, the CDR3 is TGTGCCAGCAGCGTATTAGCGGGAGGGGGGGGAGAGACCCAGTACTTC. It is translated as CASSVLAGGGGETQYF.

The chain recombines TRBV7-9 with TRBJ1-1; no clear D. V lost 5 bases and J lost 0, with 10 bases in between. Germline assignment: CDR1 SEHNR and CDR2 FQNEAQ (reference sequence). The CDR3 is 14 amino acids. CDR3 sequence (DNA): TGTGCCAGCAGCCGGTCGGACCTGAACACTGAAGCTTTCTTT. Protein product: CASSRSDLNTEAFF.

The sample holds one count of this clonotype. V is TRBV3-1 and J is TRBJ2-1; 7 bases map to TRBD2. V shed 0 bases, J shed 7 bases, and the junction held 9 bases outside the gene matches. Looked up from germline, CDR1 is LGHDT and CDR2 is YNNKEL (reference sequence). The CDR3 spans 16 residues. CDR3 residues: CASSQERSGGLNEQFF. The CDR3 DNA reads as TGTGCCAGCAGCCAAGAACGGTCGGGAGGCCTGAATGAGCAGTTCTTC.

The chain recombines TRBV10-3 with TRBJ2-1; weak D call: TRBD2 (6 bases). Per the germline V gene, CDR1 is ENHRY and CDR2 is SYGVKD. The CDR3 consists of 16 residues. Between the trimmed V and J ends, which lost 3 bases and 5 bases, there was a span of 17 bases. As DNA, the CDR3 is TGTGCCATCAGTGAATTGGGACTCCCCCCCGACAATGAGCAGTTCTTC. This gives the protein CAISELGLPPDNEQFF.

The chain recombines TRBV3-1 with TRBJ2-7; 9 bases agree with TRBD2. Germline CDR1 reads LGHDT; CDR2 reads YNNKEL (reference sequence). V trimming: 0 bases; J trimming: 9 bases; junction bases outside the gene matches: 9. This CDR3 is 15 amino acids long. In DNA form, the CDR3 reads TGTGCCAGCAGCCAAGATGGCGGGACTAGCCTAGGGCAGTACTTC. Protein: CASSQDGGTSLGQYF.

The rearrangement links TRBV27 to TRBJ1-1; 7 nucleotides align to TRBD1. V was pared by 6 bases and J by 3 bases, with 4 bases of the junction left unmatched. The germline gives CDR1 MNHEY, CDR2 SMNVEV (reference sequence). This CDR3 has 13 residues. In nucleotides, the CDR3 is TGTGCCAGCAGCCACGACAGGGACACTGAAGCTTTCTTT. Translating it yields CASSHDRDTEAFF.

CDR3 in amino acids: CASSPGVPRPNTGELFF. The CDR3 bases are TGTGCCAGCAGCCCGGGGGTGCCAAGACCGAACACCGGGGAGCTGTTTTTT. The gene calls are TRBV7-6 and TRBJ2-2; a weak D match, TRBD2 (6 bases). The CDR3 totals 17 residues. Trimming pared 5 bases from V and 0 bases from J, leaving 16 bases between. Germline V CDR1 and CDR2: SGHVS, FNYEAQ.

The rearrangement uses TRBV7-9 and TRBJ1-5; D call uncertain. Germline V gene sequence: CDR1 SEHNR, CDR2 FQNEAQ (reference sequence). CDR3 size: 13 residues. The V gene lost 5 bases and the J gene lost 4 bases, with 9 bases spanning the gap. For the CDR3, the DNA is TGTGCCAGCAGCCCGGCGGGGAATCAGCCCCAGCATTTT. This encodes CASSPAGNQPQHF.

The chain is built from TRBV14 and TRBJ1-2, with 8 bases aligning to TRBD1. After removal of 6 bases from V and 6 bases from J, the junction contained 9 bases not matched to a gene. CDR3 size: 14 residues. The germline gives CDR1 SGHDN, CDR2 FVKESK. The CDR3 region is CASRPTGVWDGYTF. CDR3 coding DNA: TGTGCCAGCAGACCGACAGGGGTTTGGGATGGCTACACCTTC.